The text below deals with one TCR beta chain. Single viable CD3+CD4+CD8-CD45RO+ cells were sorted as the memory CD4+ T cells. The data were obtained in a study of memory CD4+ T cells and cytomegalovirus serostatus. Trimming pared 2 bases from V and 8 bases from J, leaving 12 bases between. Germline V lookup: CDR1 LGHNT, CDR2 FRNRAP. This CDR3 contains 13 residues. Method: immunoSEQ multiplex PCR; TCRdb's copy keeps in-frame clones and lacks some. The sample consists of about 50,000 clones, around four fifths of them appearing once. This receptor was obtained from an adult in good health and CMV-seronegative. V is TRBV12-5 and J is TRBJ1-1; D is unresolved. The sequenced sample consisted of memory CD4+ T cells from blood. CDR3 in amino acids: CASGLNSFQEAFF. The CDR3 bases are TGTGCTAGTGGTTTGAACAGTTTCCAGGAAGCTTTCTTT. Supplemented by reference TRBV12-5 and TRBJ1-1, the full variable domain reads DARVTQTPRHKVTEMGQEVTMRCQPILGHNTVFWYRQTMMQGLELLAYFRNRAPLDDSGMPKDRFSAEMPDATLATLKIQPSEPRDSAVYFCASGLNSFQEAFFGQGTRLTVV.